This T cell receptor (beta chain) originates from a study of OX40 agonist ivuxolimab in advanced cancers. Across the study: Patients received intravenous ivuxolimab every 2 weeks at 0.01 to 10 mg/kg.

Using immunoSEQ multiplex PCR, the repertoire was profiled, and TCRdb retains in-frame clones only, with some absent. The sample records just over 70,000 clones, about four fifths being singletons. Germline-derived CDR1 and CDR2 are MRHNA and SNTAGT. The CDR3 is 13 amino acids. Trimming took 4 bases from V and 5 from J, leaving 9 bases between them. Worth noting for this clone: Its antigen is as yet unknown.

Study conclusions and caveats: CD8+ T cells (on average) carried more expanded clones than CD4+ T cells.

V is TRBV6-4 and J is TRBJ1-5; tentatively, D is TRBD1 (5 bases). The specimen was CD4+ or CD8+ T cells sorted from blood, collected in a trial of the OX40 agonist ivuxolimab. The TCR originated in an adult with an advanced solid tumor such as melanoma, head and neck, liver or kidney cancer. CDR3 loop: CASSGQKDQPQHF. In nucleotides, the CDR3 is TGTGCCAGCAGTGGACAGAAAGATCAGCCCCAGCATTTT.